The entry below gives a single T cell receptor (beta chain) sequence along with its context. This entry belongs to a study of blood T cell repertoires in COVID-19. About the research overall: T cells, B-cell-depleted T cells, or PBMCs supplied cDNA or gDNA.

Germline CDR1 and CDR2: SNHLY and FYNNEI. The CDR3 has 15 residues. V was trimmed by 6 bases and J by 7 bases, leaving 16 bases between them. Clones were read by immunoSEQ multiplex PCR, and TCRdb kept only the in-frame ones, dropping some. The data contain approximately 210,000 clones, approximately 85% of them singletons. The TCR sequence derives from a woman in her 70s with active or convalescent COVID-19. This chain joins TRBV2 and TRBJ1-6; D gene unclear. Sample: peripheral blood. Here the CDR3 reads CASSGSGPSNSPLHF. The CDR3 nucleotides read TGTGCCAGCAGCGGCAGTGGGCCGTCGAATTCACCCCTCCACTTT.